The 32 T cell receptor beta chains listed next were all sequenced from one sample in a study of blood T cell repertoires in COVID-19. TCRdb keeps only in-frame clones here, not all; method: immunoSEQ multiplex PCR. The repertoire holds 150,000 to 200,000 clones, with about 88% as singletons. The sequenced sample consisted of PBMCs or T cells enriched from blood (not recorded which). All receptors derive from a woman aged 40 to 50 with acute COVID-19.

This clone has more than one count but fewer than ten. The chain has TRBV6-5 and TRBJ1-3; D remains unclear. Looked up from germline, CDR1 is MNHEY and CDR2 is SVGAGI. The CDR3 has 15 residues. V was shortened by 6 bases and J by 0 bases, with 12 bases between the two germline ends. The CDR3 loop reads CASSRESFSGNTIYF. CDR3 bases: TGTGCCAGCAGCCGCGAATCCTTCTCTGGAAACACCATATATTTT.

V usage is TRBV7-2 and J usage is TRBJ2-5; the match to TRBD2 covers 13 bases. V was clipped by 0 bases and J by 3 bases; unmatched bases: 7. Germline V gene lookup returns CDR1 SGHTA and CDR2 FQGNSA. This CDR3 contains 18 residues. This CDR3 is CASSLALMTSGRKETQYF. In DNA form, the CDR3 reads TGTGCCAGCAGCTTAGCGCTAATGACTAGCGGGAGGAAAGAGACCCAGTACTTC. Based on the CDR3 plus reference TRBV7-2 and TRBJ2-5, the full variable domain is GAGVSQSPSNKVTEKGKDVELRCDPISGHTALYWYRQSLGQGLEFLIYFQGNSAPDKSGLPSDRFSAERTGGSVSTLTIQRTQQEDSAVYLCASSLALMTSGRKETQYFGPGTRLLVL.

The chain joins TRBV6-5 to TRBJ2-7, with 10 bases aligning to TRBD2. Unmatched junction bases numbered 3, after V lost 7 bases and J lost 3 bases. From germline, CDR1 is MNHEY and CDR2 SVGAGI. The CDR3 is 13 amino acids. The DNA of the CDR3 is TGTGCCAGCACGAAGCGGGAGGGCTACGAGCAGTACTTC. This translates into CASTKREGYEQYF.

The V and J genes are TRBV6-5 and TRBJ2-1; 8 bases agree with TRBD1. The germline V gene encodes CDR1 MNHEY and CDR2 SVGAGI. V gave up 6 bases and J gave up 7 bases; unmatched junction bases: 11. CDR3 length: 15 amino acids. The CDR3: CASRSDRGSGNEQFF. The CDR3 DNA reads TGTGCCAGCAGATCAGACAGGGGATCTGGGAATGAGCAGTTCTTC.

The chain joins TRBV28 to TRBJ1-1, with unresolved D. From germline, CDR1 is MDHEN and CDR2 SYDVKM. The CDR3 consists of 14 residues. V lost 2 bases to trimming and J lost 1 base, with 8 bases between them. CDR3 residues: CASSLRERNTEAFF. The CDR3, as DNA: TGTGCCAGCAGTTTACGGGAAAGGAACACTGAAGCTTTCTTT.

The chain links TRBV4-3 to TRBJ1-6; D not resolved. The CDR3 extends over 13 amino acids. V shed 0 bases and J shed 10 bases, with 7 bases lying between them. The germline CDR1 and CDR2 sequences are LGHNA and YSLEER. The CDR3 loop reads CASSQDRGSPLHF. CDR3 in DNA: TGCGCCAGCAGCCAAGATCGGGGATCACCCCTCCACTTT.

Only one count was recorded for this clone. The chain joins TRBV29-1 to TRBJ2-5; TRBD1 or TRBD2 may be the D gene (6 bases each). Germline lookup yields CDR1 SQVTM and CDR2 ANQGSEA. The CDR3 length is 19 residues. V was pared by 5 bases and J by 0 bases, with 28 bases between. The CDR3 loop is CSVKGGGGGQSPYQETQYF. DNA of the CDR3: TGCAGCGTTAAAGGAGGGGGTGGGGGTCAGAGCCCGTACCAAGAGACCCAGTACTTC.

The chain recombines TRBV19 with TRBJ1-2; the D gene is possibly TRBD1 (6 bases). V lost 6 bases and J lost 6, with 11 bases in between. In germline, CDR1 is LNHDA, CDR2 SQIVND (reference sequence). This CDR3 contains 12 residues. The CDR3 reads CASRTGGNGYTF. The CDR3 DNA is TGTGCCAGTAGGACAGGCGGAAATGGCTACACCTTC.

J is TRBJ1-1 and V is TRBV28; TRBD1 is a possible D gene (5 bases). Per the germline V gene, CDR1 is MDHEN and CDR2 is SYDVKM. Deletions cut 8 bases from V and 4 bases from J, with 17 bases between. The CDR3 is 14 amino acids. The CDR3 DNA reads TGTGCCAGCGGGGGAGGGGTAGAGGGCACTGAAGCTTTCTTT. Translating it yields CASGGGVEGTEAFF.

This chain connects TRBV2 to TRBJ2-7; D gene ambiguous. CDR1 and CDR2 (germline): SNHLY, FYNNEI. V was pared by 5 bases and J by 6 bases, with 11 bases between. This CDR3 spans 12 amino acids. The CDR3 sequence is CASSYTDGEQYF. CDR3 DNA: TGTGCCAGCAGTTACACAGACGGCGAGCAGTACTTC.

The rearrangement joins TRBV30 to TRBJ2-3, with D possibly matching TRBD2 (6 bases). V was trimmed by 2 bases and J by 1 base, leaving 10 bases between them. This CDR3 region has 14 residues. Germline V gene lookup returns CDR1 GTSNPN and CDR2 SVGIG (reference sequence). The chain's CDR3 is CAWSSGVGTDTQYF. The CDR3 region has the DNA TGTGCCTGGAGTTCGGGGGTCGGCACAGATACGCAGTATTTT.

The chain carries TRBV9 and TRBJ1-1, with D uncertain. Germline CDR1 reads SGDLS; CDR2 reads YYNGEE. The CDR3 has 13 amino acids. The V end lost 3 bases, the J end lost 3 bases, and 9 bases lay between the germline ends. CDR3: CASSATTYTEAFF. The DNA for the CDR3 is TGTGCCAGCAGCGCTACTACCTACACTGAAGCTTTCTTT.

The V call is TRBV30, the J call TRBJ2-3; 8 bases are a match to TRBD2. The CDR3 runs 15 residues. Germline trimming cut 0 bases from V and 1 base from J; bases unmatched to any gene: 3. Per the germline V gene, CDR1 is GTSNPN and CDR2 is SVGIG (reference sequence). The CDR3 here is CAWSVGSGGTDTQYF. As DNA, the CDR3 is TGTGCCTGGAGTGTTGGTAGCGGGGGCACAGATACGCAGTATTTT.

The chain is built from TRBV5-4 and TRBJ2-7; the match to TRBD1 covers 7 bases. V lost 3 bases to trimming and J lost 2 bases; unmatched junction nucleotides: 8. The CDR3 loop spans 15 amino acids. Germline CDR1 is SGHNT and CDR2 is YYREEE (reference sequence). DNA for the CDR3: TGTGCCAGCAGCTATGAAAGGACAGGAACCTACGAGCAGTACTTC. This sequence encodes CASSYERTGTYEQYF.

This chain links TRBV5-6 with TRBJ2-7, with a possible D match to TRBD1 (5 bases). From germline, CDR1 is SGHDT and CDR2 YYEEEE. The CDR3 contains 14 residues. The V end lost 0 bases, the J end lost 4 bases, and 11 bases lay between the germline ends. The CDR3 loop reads CASSLVQGLYEQYF. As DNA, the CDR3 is TGTGCCAGCAGCTTGGTCCAGGGTCTTTACGAGCAGTACTTC.

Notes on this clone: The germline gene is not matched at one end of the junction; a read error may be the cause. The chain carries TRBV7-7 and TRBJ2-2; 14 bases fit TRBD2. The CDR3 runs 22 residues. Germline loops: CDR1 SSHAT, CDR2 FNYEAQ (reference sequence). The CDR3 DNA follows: TGTGCTAGCAGCTTGGGAACCCCCCCAAGGACTAGCGGGAGGAAAGAGGTCGGGGAGCTGTTTTTT. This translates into CASSLGTPPRTSGRKEVGELFF.

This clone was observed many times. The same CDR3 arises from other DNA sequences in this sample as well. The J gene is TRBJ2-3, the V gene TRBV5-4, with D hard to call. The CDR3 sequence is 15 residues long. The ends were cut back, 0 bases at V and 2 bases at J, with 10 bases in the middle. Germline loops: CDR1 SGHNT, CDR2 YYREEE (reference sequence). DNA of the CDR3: TGTGCCAGCAGCTTGGATCGCGGAGTCACAGATACGCAGTATTTT. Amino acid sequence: CASSLDRGVTDTQYF.

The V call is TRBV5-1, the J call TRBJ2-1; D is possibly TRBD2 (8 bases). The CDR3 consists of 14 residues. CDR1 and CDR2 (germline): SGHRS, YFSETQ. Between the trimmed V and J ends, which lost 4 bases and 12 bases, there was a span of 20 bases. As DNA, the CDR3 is TGCGCCAGCAGCCCTAGCGGGTCTTCAGGGGGGCAGTTCTTC. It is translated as CASSPSGSSGGQFF.

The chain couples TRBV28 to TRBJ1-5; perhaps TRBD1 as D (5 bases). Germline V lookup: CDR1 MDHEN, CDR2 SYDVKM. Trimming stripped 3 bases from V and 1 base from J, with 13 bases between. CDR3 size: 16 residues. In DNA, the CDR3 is TGTGCCAGCAGTTTCCCGCGGGGGGGAAGCAATCAGCCCCAGCATTTT. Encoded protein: CASSFPRGGSNQPQHF.

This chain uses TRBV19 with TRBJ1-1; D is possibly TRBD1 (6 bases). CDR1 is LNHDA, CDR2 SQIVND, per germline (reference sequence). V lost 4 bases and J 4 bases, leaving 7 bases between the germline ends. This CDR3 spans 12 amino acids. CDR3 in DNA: TGTGCCAGTAGTAAAGGGGGCACTGAAGCTTTCTTT. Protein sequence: CASSKGGTEAFF.

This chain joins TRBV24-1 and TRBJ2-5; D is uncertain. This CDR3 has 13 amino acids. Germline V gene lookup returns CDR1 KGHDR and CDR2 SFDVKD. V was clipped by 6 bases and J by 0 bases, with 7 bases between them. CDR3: CATSSQDQETQYF. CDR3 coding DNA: TGTGCCACCAGTTCTCAGGACCAAGAGACCCAGTACTTC.

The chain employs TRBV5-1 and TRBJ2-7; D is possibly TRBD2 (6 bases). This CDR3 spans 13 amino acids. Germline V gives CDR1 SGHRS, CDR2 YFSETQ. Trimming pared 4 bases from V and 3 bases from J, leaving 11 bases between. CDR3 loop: CASSRDSIYEQYF. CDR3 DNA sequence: TGCGCCAGCAGCCGGGACTCCATCTACGAGCAGTACTTC.

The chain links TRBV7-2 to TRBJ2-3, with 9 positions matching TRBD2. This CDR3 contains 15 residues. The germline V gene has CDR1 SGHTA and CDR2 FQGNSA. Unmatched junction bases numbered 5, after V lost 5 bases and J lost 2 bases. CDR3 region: CASSTSGLHTDTQYF. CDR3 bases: TGTGCCAGCAGCACTAGCGGGCTCCACACAGATACGCAGTATTTT.

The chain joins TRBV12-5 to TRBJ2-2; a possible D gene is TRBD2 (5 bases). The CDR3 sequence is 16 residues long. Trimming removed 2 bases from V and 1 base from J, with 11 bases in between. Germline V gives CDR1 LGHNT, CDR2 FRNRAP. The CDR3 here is CASGLSLAGNTGELFF. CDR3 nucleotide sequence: TGTGCTAGTGGTTTGTCTCTAGCTGGGAACACCGGGGAGCTGTTTTTT. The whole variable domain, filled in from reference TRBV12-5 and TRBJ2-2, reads DARVTQTPRHKVTEMGQEVTMRCQPILGHNTVFWYRQTMMQGLELLAYFRNRAPLDDSGMPKDRFSAEMPDATLATLKIQPSEPRDSAVYFCASGLSLAGNTGELFFGEGSRLTVL.

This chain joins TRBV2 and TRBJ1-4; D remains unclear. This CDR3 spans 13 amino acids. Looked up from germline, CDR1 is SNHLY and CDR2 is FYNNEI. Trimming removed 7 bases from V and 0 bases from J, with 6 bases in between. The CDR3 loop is CASMSSTNEKLFF. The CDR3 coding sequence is TGTGCCAGCATGTCATCAACTAATGAAAAACTGTTTTTT. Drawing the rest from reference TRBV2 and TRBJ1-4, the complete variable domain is EPEVTQTPSHQVTQMGQEVILRCVPISNHLYFYWYRQILGQKVEFLVSFYNNEISEKSEIFDDQFSVERPDGSNFTLKIRSTKLEDSAMYFCASMSSTNEKLFFGSGTQLSVL.

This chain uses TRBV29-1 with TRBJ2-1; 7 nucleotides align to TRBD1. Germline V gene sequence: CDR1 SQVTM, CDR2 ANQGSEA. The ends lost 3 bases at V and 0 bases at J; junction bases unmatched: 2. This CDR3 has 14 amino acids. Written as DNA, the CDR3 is TGCAGCGTTGATACAGGGGCCTCCTACAATGAGCAGTTCTTC. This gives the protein CSVDTGASYNEQFF.

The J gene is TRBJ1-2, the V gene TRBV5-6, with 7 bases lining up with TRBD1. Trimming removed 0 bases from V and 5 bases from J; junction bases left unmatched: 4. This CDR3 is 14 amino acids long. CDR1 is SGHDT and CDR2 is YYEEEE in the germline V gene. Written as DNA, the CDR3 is TGTGCCAGCAGCTTGGACGCAGGGGGGTATGGCTACACCTTC. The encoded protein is CASSLDAGGYGYTF.

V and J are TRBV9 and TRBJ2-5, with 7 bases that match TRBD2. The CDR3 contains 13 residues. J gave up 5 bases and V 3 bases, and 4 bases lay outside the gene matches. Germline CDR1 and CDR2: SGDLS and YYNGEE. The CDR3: CASSGTRVETQYF. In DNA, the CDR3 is TGTGCCAGCAGCGGGACTAGAGTCGAGACCCAGTACTTC.

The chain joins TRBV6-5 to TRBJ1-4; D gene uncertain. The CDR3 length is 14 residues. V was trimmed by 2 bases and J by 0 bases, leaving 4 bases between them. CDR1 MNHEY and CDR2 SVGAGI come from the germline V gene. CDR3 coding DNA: TGTGCCAGCAGTTACACAACAACTAATGAAAAACTGTTTTTT. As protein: CASSYTTTNEKLFF.

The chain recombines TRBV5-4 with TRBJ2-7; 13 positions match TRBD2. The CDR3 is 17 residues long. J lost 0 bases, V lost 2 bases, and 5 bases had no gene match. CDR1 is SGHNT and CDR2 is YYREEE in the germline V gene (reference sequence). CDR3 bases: TGTGCCAGCAGCTTCGGACTAGCGGGGGCCTACTCCTACGAGCAGTACTTC. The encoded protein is CASSFGLAGAYSYEQYF.

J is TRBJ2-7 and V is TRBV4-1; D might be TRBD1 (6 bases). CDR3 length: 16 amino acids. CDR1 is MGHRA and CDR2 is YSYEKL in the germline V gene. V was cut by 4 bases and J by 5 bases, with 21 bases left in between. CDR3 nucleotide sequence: TGCGCCAGCAGCCTCCTCCCTCGGGACAACCCCCACGAGCAGTACTTC. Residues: CASSLLPRDNPHEQYF.

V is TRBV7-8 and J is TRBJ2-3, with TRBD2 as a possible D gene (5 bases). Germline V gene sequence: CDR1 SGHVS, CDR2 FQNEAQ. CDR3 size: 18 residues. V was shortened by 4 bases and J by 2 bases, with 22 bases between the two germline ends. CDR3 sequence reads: CASSWTVFAEGVTDTQYF. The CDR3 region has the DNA TGTGCCAGCAGCTGGACCGTTTTCGCTGAGGGTGTCACAGATACGCAGTATTTT.